This T cell receptor beta chain was documented in a study of T cell responses to AZD1222 COVID-19 vaccine. Points from the study as a whole: Nearly half of the spike-specific TCRs reportedly recognize variant regions that carry no mutations. There were repertoire samples only from the period after the peak T cell response. The donor group comprised mostly white British people and more females; the analysis possibly underestimated clonal diversity.

The V end was cut by 4 bases, the J end by 2 bases, with 9 bases between. The CDR3 runs to 13 residues. Per germline, CDR1 MNHEY and CDR2 SVGEGT. Sequencing used immunoSEQ multiplex PCR; TCRdb keeps in-frame clones, though not all of them. Of more than 150,000 clones detected, about 90% appear once; the ten largest clones hold approximately 1.2%. Only one count was recorded for this clone. Antigen: not known. Pooled samples include second doses given at about 4 or 12 weeks. The chain carries TRBV6-2 or TRBV6-3 and TRBJ2-7, with a tentative D call TRBD2 (5 bases). The receptor was derived from an adult who received the AZD1222 COVID-19 vaccine. The sequenced sample was peripheral blood, obtained 28 days after the second AZD1222 dose. CDR3 in DNA: TGTGCCAGCAGTTCGGACTCCACCTACGAGCAGTACTTC. Protein: CASSSDSTYEQYF.